This entry lists 10 T cell receptor beta chains sequenced from one sample in a study of T cell repertoires in cytomegalovirus infection. The antigens for these receptors are not known. TCRdb analysed the reads with MiXCR anew, one entry per CDR3 protein. The sample includes 150,000 to 200,000 distinct CDR3 sequences, 20% to 25% seen only once; the top ten take 20% to 30%. Specimen: CD8+ T cells from cultured PBMCs, collected from culture after CMV antigen stimulation. The receptors originated from a human donor in good health (CMV status not recorded). Some clones in this sample may be carry-over from other donors' samples.

This chain links TRBV12-3 or TRBV12-4 with TRBJ2-1; no definite D call. The V end lost 0 bases, the J end lost 11 bases, and 8 bases lay between the germline ends. The CDR3 loop spans 12 amino acids. CDR3 amino acids: CASSLAFSQQFF. The CDR3 coding sequence is TGTGCCAGCAGTTTAGCGTTTAGTCAGCAGTTCTTC.

The chain has TRBV6-2 or TRBV6-3 and TRBJ2-1; the match to TRBD1 covers 7 bases. The CDR3 totals 19 residues. Trimming at V came to 2 bases and at J to 0 bases, leaving 13 bases not matched to a gene. CDR1 is MNHEY, CDR2 SVGEGT, per germline. The CDR3 region has the DNA TGTGCCAGCAGTTACACTGAACAGGGGAGCCCCAGCTCCTACAATGAGCAGTTCTTC. It encodes CASSYTEQGSPSSYNEQFF.

This clonotype appeared a few times. The rearrangement links TRBV7-9 to TRBJ2-1; 9 nucleotides agree with TRBD1. V lost 4 bases, J lost 10 bases, and 11 bases stayed unmatched. The germline V gene has CDR1 SEHNR and CDR2 FQNEAQ (reference sequence). The CDR3 contains 15 residues. CDR3 DNA: TGTGCCAGCAGCTATCATCGGGACAGGGATTCGGAGCAGTTCTTC. Encoded protein: CASSYHRDRDSEQFF.

The chain recombines TRBV28 with TRBJ1-1; 8 bases map to TRBD1. Germline V gives CDR1 MDHEN, CDR2 SYDVKM. This CDR3 has 13 amino acids. The V and J ends lost 6 bases and 4 bases, in that order; junction bases with no gene match: 4. The CDR3 region is CASRTTGGTEAFF. CDR3 nucleotide sequence: TGTGCCAGCAGAACCACAGGGGGCACTGAAGCTTTCTTT.

This chain uses TRBV4-3 with TRBJ2-7; tentative D call: TRBD1 (5 bases). This CDR3 is 14 amino acids long. Trimming cost V 4 bases and J 0 bases, with 10 bases left between them. Germline V gives CDR1 LGHNA, CDR2 YSLEER. The CDR3 is CASSPETVSYEQYF. The CDR3 region has the DNA TGCGCCAGCAGCCCTGAGACAGTCTCCTACGAGCAGTACTTC.

This chain links TRBV12-3 or TRBV12-4 with TRBJ1-1, with 9 positions matching TRBD1. The CDR3 runs to 14 residues. The V and J ends lost 2 bases and 4 bases, in that order; junction bases with no gene match: 2. This CDR3 reads CASSLLTGGTEAFF. As DNA, the CDR3 is TGTGCCAGCAGTTTACTGACAGGGGGCACTGAAGCTTTCTTT.

V is TRBV30 and J is TRBJ2-7; the D gene is possibly TRBD2 (5 bases). The CDR3 covers 13 residues. Germline CDR1 reads GTSNPN; CDR2 reads SVGIG (reference sequence). V was pared by 3 bases and J by 4 bases, with 13 bases between. The CDR3 nucleotides are TGTGCCTGGAGAGGAGCGGCCCAATACGAGCAGTACTTC. Protein product: CAWRGAAQYEQYF. Using reference TRBV30 and TRBJ2-7 for the parts outside the CDR3, the full variable domain is SQTIHQWPATLVQPVGSPLSLECTVEGTSNPNLYWYRQAAGRGLQLLFYSVGIGQISSEVPQNLSASRPQDRQFILSSKKLLLSDSGFYLCAWRGAAQYEQYFGPGTRLTVT.

The chain joins TRBV7-8 to TRBJ1-4, with D hard to call. This CDR3 is 16 amino acids long. Looked up from germline, CDR1 is SGHVS and CDR2 is FQNEAQ. V was pared by 4 bases and J by 7 bases, with 19 bases between. The CDR3 DNA sequence: TGTGCCAGCAGCTCTCGGACGGCCAAACTAGGTGAAAAACTGTTTTTT. Protein product: CASSSRTAKLGEKLFF.

This clonotype has a handful of counts. The CDR3 coding sequence is TGTGCCAGCAGTTTCGGGGGACAACCGGAGCAAGGTTTCTTT. This translates into CASSFGGQPEQGFF. The chain combines TRBV12-3 or TRBV12-4 with TRBJ1-1; D is possibly TRBD1 (6 bases). The CDR3 length is 14 residues. V shed 3 bases and J shed 13 bases, with 21 bases lying between them.

This clonotype was detected a few times. The rearrangement joins TRBV7-2 to TRBJ2-2, with no clear D. The CDR3 is 15 amino acids. The V end lost 7 bases, the J end lost 0 bases, and 12 bases lay between the germline ends. Germline CDR1 is SGHTA and CDR2 is FQGNSA. The CDR3 spells CASNSPQTNTGELFF. CDR3 nucleotide sequence: TGTGCCAGCAACTCCCCGCAGACGAACACCGGGGAGCTGTTTTTT. Complete variable domain (other parts from reference TRBV7-2 and TRBJ2-2): GAGVSQSPSNKVTEKGKDVELRCDPISGHTALYWYRQSLGQGLEFLIYFQGNSAPDKSGLPSDRFSAERTGGSVSTLTIQRTQQEDSAVYLCASNSPQTNTGELFFGEGSRLTVL.